This TCR beta chain was sequenced for a study of cytomegalovirus exposure and HLA in healthy donors. The PCR made use of 60 Vbeta and 13 Jbeta primers. Produced via immunoSEQ multiplex PCR; TCRdb's table is partial and in-frame only. This sample has about 120,000 clones, with 65% found just once. Samples came from healthy bone marrow donors. Details on this clone: The target antigen is unknown.

This CDR3 is built from 11 residues. Trimming shortened V by 3 bases and J by 5 bases, and 4 bases separated the two germline ends. In germline, CDR1 is SGHTA, CDR2 FQGTGA. Study outcomes and limitations: Later genetic work tied a missense DCLRE1C variant to beta-chain V and J trimming.

The chain carries TRBV7-3 and TRBJ2-5; D gene ambiguous. Sequenced: PBMCs. The clonotype originates from a woman in her forties in good health and CMV-seropositive. The CDR3 loop reads CASSFMETQYF. Here the CDR3 DNA reads TGTGCCAGCAGCTTTATGGAGACCCAGTACTTC.